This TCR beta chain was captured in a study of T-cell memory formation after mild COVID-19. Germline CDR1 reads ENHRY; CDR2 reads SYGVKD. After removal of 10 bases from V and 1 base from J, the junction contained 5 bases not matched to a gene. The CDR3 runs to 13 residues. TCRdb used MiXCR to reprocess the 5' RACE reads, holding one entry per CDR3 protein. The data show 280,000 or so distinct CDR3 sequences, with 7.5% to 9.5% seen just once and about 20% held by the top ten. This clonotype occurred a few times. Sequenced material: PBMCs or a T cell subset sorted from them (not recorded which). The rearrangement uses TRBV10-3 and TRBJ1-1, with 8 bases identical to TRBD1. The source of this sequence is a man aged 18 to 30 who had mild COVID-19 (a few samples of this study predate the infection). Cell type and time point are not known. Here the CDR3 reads CATKTGGNTEAFF. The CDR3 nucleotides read TGTGCCACAAAAACAGGGGGGAACACTGAAGCTTTCTTT.